One and the same sample provided the 30 T cell receptor beta chains below, sequenced in a study of T-cell memory formation after mild COVID-19. TCRdb re-analysed the 5' RACE reads in MiXCR, keeping a single row per CDR3 protein. The table lists about 340,000 distinct CDR3 sequences, under 15% of them singletons. What was sequenced was PBMCs or a T cell subset sorted from them (not recorded which). These receptor sequences come from a man aged 18 to 29 who had mild COVID-19 (a few samples of this study predate the infection). Cell type and time point are not known.

The chain uses TRBV6-2 or TRBV6-3 and TRBJ2-7; no firm D call. Looked up from germline, CDR1 is MNHEY and CDR2 is SVGEGT. The CDR3 totals 15 residues. With 4 bases removed from V and 2 bases from J, the gap between germline ends came to 15 bases. Here the CDR3 DNA reads TGTGCCAGCAGTTCCCCCCCTGGAGACCCCTACGAGCAGTACGTC. Amino acids: CASSSPPGDPYEQYV.

The chain combines TRBV19 with TRBJ1-1; the match to TRBD1 covers 7 bases. This CDR3 region has 15 residues. From germline, CDR1 is LNHDA and CDR2 SQIVND (reference sequence). J lost 2 bases, V lost 5 bases, and 8 bases had no gene match. CDR3 DNA sequence: TGTGCCAGTAGTCCCGACAGGGTTGGTAACACTGAAGCTTTCTTT. Translated: CASSPDRVGNTEAFF.

The chain joins TRBV7-2 to TRBJ2-1, with 12 bases identical to TRBD1. The CDR3 has 15 amino acids. Germline loops: CDR1 SGHTA, CDR2 FQGNSA. V lost 1 base and J lost 9; bases outside the gene matches: 4. Here the CDR3 DNA reads TGTGCCAGCAGCTTAGTGGGGACAGGGGGCCTTGAGCAGTTCTTC. Translation gives CASSLVGTGGLEQFF.

CDR3 loop: CASRWDSEAFF. DNA of the CDR3: TGTGCCAGCAGGTGGGACAGTGAAGCTTTCTTT. The V and J genes are TRBV6-6 and TRBJ1-1; 7 bases fit TRBD1. From germline, CDR1 is MNHNY and CDR2 SVGAGI (reference sequence). J lost 7 bases, V lost 6 bases, and 2 bases had no gene match. The CDR3 sequence is 11 residues long.

This chain joins TRBV6-6 and TRBJ1-5; D is unresolved. V was clipped by 2 bases and J by 5 bases, with 4 bases between them. The germline CDR1 and CDR2 sequences are MNHNY and SVGAGI (reference sequence). The CDR3 spans 12 residues. In DNA form, the CDR3 reads TGTGCCAGCAGTTACGGGGATCAGCCCCAGCATTTT. Residues: CASSYGDQPQHF.

This clonotype was counted at least ten times. The V call is TRBV12-3 or TRBV12-4, the J call TRBJ2-1; D perhaps matches TRBD1 (6 bases). V was shortened by 6 bases and J by 7 bases, with 19 bases between the two germline ends. This CDR3 region has 15 residues. CDR3 nucleotide sequence: TGTGCCAGCAGGCCACAGGGCCTCAGTGGTAATGAGCAGTTCTTC. This gives the protein CASRPQGLSGNEQFF.

The rearrangement joins TRBV6-6 to TRBJ1-5; no definite D call. CDR3 length equals 12 residues. Germline V CDR1 and CDR2: MNHNY, SVGAGI (reference sequence). The V end lost 11 bases, the J end lost 3 bases, and 11 bases lay between the germline ends. CDR3 coding DNA: TGTGCCGCACGGGTAACCAATCAGCCCCAGCATTTT. It codes for CAARVTNQPQHF.

This clonotype was detected a few times. The genes are TRBV5-6 and TRBJ2-7, with 7 bases aligning to TRBD1. Germline lookup yields CDR1 SGHDT and CDR2 YYEEEE. CDR3 size: 13 residues. V lost 4 bases to trimming and J lost 3 bases; unmatched junction nucleotides: 4. CDR3 sequence reads: CASSDRESYEQYV. CDR3 DNA sequence: TGTGCCAGCAGCGACAGGGAAAGCTACGAGCAGTACGTC.

Worth noting for this clonotype: The junction and the germline gene differ at one end; a read error may be behind it. The chain recombines TRBV6-6 with TRBJ2-1; D could derive from TRBD1 or TRBD2 (5 bases each). Germline CDR1 and CDR2: MNHNY and SVGAGI (reference sequence). The CDR3 length is 17 residues. The CDR3 DNA follows: TGTGCCAGCAGTTACAATAGGAGAGGGGTCTCATACACTGAGCAGTTCTTC. This sequence encodes CASSYNRRGVSYTEQFF.

This clonotype has a count of ten or more. This chain connects TRBV11-2 to TRBJ2-2; a possible D gene is TRBD1 (5 bases). Trimming pared 3 bases from V and 2 bases from J, leaving 13 bases between. Germline V gene sequence: CDR1 SGHAT, CDR2 FQNNGV. The length of the CDR3 is 16 residues. Here the CDR3 DNA reads TGTGCCAGCAGCTTTTCCGGCCAGGGAAACACCGGGGAGCTGTTTTTT. As protein: CASSFSGQGNTGELFF.

V and J are TRBV3-1 and TRBJ1-2; no clear D gene. V was pared by 3 bases and J by 6 bases, with 11 bases between. The CDR3 has 13 amino acids. Germline CDR1 and CDR2: LGHDT and YNNKEL (reference sequence). The CDR3 spells CASSQRGLNGYTF. The CDR3 DNA is TGTGCCAGCAGCCAGAGAGGCCTCAATGGCTACACCTTC.

This clonotype was seen ten or more times. The chain couples TRBV6-5 to TRBJ1-5; D gene unclear. Germline V gives CDR1 MNHEY, CDR2 SVGAGI. The CDR3 totals 17 residues. The V end was cut by 0 bases, the J end by 2 bases, with 14 bases between. The DNA for the CDR3 is TGTGCCAGCAGTTACTCGTTCCCCCCTGGGGGCAATCAGCCCCAGCATTTT. Translation: CASSYSFPPGGNQPQHF.

The chain carries TRBV6-4 and TRBJ2-3, with D unresolved. V was cut by 5 bases and J by 0 bases, with 12 bases left in between. CDR1 and CDR2 (germline): MRHNA, SNTAGT. The CDR3 extends over 15 amino acids. This CDR3 reads CASSLPNESTDTQYF. The CDR3 nucleotides read TGTGCCAGCAGTTTACCGAACGAGAGCACAGATACGCAGTATTTT.

This clonotype showed up just a few times. This sequence joins TRBV12-5 and TRBJ1-5; unclear D gene. This CDR3 region has 15 residues. V dropped 0 bases and J dropped 4 bases, with 10 bases sitting between them. Per germline, CDR1 LGHNT and CDR2 FRNRAP. CDR3 residues: CASGLVIGGNQPQHF. The CDR3, as DNA: TGTGCTAGTGGTTTGGTAATCGGAGGGAATCAGCCCCAGCATTTT.

This clonotype was detected many times. The J gene is TRBJ2-1, the V gene TRBV9; the D call may be TRBD1 or TRBD2 (5 bases each). Germline values: CDR1 SGDLS, CDR2 YYNGEE. V was clipped by 1 base and J by 4 bases, with 15 bases between them. The CDR3 totals 16 residues. CDR3 sequence (DNA): TGTGCCAGCAGCGTAACGGGGCCGACATTATACAATGAGCAGTTCTTC. Translation gives CASSVTGPTLYNEQFF.

The table lists this clonotype with many counts. V gene TRBV29-1 combines with J gene TRBJ1-5, with TRBD1 identical over 8 bases. Germline-derived CDR1 and CDR2 are SQVTM and ANQGSEA. Trimming took 4 bases from V and 1 from J; bases not matched to a gene: 9. The CDR3 is 16 residues long. DNA for the CDR3: TGCAGCGTTGGCGGGACAGGTACCTCCAGCAATCAGCCCCAGCATTTT. This sequence encodes CSVGGTGTSSNQPQHF.

The table lists this clonotype with a few counts. This chain links TRBV10-3 with TRBJ2-3, with unresolved D. Looked up from germline, CDR1 is ENHRY and CDR2 is SYGVKD. The CDR3 runs 13 residues. Deletions cut 0 bases from V and 5 bases from J, with 6 bases between. The CDR3 DNA follows: TGTGCCATCAGTGAGTCCGCCCAAGATACGCAGTATTTT. Translated, it gives CAISESAQDTQYF.

This clonotype was counted many times. The chain couples TRBV7-6 to TRBJ2-3, with D unclear. Germline CDR1 is SGHVS and CDR2 is FNYEAQ. V was shortened by 2 bases and J by 3 bases, with 9 bases between the two germline ends. The CDR3 sequence is 14 residues long. In nucleotides, the CDR3 is TGTGCCAGCAGCTTAAAAAGTCTTACAGATACGCAGTATTTT. Its protein product is CASSLKSLTDTQYF.

The rearrangement uses TRBV20-1 and TRBJ2-7; D might be TRBD1 (6 bases). V lost 1 base, J lost 0 bases, and 13 bases lay in between. The germline V gene has CDR1 DFQATT and CDR2 SNEGSKA (reference sequence). The CDR3 totals 15 residues. CDR3 DNA: TGCAGTGCTAGAGCCAGGGGATCCAGCTCCTACGAGCAGTACTTC. Translating it yields CSARARGSSSYEQYF.

The CDR3 DNA reads TGCGCCAGCAGCCAAGCCATAGGGTTGGGTCAGCCCCAGCATTTT. It codes for CASSQAIGLGQPQHF. This rearrangement joins TRBV4-1 to TRBJ1-5; D unclear. Germline V gives CDR1 MGHRA, CDR2 YSYEKL. The V and J ends lost 1 base and 6 bases respectively, with 13 bases between them. This CDR3 comprises 15 residues.

The gene calls are TRBV12-3 or TRBV12-4 and TRBJ1-2; maybe TRBD1 (5 bases). Trimming took off 1 base at V and 3 bases at J, with 9 bases between the two ends. The CDR3 runs 14 residues. The CDR3 loop is CASSLDGTDYGYTF. The CDR3 bases are TGTGCCAGCAGTTTAGACGGGACGGACTATGGCTACACCTTC.

V gene TRBV20-1 combines with J gene TRBJ2-1; TRBD1 matches 8 bases. After removal of 6 bases from V and 7 bases from J, the junction contained 8 bases not matched to a gene. Germline V gene data show CDR1 as DFQATT and CDR2 as SNEGSKA (reference sequence). The length of the CDR3 is 13 residues. CDR3 DNA: TGCAGTGCCCCCCCCGGACAGGGTAATGAGCAGTTCTTC. This translates into CSAPPGQGNEQFF.

Ten or more counts support this clonotype. The rearrangement joins TRBV20-1 to TRBJ2-7; 11 nucleotides match TRBD2. The V gene end was trimmed by 0 bases and the J gene end by 9 bases; junction bases not matched to a gene: 7. The CDR3 is 14 amino acids. Germline CDR1 reads DFQATT; CDR2 reads SNEGSKA (reference sequence). CDR3 bases: TGCAGTGCTAGAGAGGGGACTAGCGGTTTGTGGCAGTACGTC. This sequence encodes CSAREGTSGLWQYV.

This clonotype appeared many times. This chain connects TRBV5-1 to TRBJ2-1, with TRBD2 as a possible D gene (6 bases). V shed 1 base and J shed 6 bases, with 17 bases lying between them. The germline CDR1 and CDR2 sequences are SGHRS and YFSETQ. The CDR3 length is 16 residues. The CDR3 protein is CASSLRRGPISNEQFF. CDR3 in DNA: TGCGCCAGCAGCTTGAGGAGGGGACCTATTAGCAATGAGCAGTTCTTC.

V usage is TRBV20-1 and J usage is TRBJ2-1; weak D call: TRBD1 (6 bases). The germline gives CDR1 DFQATT, CDR2 SNEGSKA (reference sequence). Trimming cost V 3 bases and J 6 bases, with 12 bases left between them. The CDR3 is 13 amino acids. The CDR3 region has the DNA TGCAGTGCTAGCCTCGGCAGGGGCAATGAGCAGTTCTTC. Translation gives CSASLGRGNEQFF.

This clonotype was observed a few times. The DNA for the CDR3 is TGTGCCAGCAGGCCATTTGGGTACACTGAAGCTTTCTTT. It is translated as CASRPFGYTEAFF. The chain is built from TRBV7-2 and TRBJ1-1, with no clear D. Between the trimmed V and J ends, which lost 6 bases and 3 bases, there was a span of 11 bases. This CDR3 is 13 amino acids long. Germline CDR1 and CDR2: SGHTA and FQGNSA.

The chain recombines TRBV2 with TRBJ1-5; D perhaps matches TRBD1 (5 bases). Germline V gene sequence: CDR1 SNHLY, CDR2 FYNNEI. The CDR3 runs 14 residues. With 2 bases removed from V and 5 bases from J, the gap between germline ends came to 10 bases. The DNA of the CDR3 is TGTGCCAGCAGTGAAACGGGGCGGGATCAGCCCCAGCATTTT. This encodes CASSETGRDQPQHF.

At least ten counts were recorded for this clonotype. In nucleotides, the CDR3 is TGCAGTGCTCCCGGACCGGGGGATACGCAGTATTTT. It encodes CSAPGPGDTQYF. The rearrangement links TRBV20-1 to TRBJ2-3; TRBD2 is a possible D gene (5 bases). Trimming shortened V by 5 bases and J by 6 bases, and 12 bases separated the two germline ends. This CDR3 has 12 residues. From germline, CDR1 is DFQATT and CDR2 SNEGSKA (reference sequence).

This clonotype was found many times. J is TRBJ2-7 and V is TRBV7-9; possible D gene TRBD2, 6 bases. Trimming cost V 5 bases and J 3 bases, with 17 bases left between them. Germline loops: CDR1 SEHNR, CDR2 FQNEAQ (reference sequence). CDR3 size: 15 residues. The CDR3 protein is CASSPFAGTYYEQYF. Written as DNA, the CDR3 is TGTGCCAGCAGCCCCTTCGCGGGGACCTACTACGAGCAGTACTTC.

The V gene is TRBV5-5, the J gene TRBJ2-2; no reliable D call. Germline CDR1 SGHKS, CDR2 YYEKEE (reference sequence). The CDR3 spans 17 residues. Trimming left V 4 bases short and J 7 bases short, with 23 bases between. The CDR3 DNA reads as TGTGCCAGCAGCCCACATGAACTGACCCTCCCAGACGGGGAGCTGTTTTTT. Protein: CASSPHELTLPDGELFF.